This is a list of T cell receptor beta chains from one sample in a study of beta chain features in type 1 diabetes. Profiled with immunoSEQ multiplex PCR; TCRdb holds only in-frame clones, not every one. The repertoire has approximately 170,000 clones, roughly 8% of them found once; the top ten carry around 0.94%. The material sequenced was central memory CD4+ T cells from blood. These receptors were collected from a woman in her thirties or forties with type 1 diabetes. Both conserved end residues are part of each CDR3. The D gene is left open where the match is weak. A clone size is listed for some rows: how often the clone was seen (once, few, many), or a class if it is expanded.

j_call clone_size d_call v_call cdr3_nt cdr3_aa
TRBJ2-1 - - TRBV10-3 TGTGCCATCAGTGAGTCTACCGGTAATGAGCAGTTCTTC CAISESTGNEQFF
TRBJ1-1 few - TRBV11-2 TGTGCCAGCAGCACGGCCCTAGGGGACACTGAAGCTTTCTTT CASSTALGDTEAFF
TRBJ1-1 many - TRBV10-3 TGTGCCATCAGTGCTTGGGCGGGCACTGAAGCTTTCTTT CAISAWAGTEAFF
TRBJ2-5 - TRBD1 TRBV5-4 TGTGCCAGCAGCTTTGTCGGGACAGGGGCCCAGACCCAGTACTTC CASSFVGTGAQTQYF
TRBJ2-3 - - TRBV7-3 TGTGCCAGCAGCTTAACTAGCTACACCACAGATACGCAGTATTTT CASSLTSYTTDTQYF
TRBJ2-7 few - TRBV28 TGTGCCAGCAGGACACGACAGACCTACGAGCAGTACTTC CASRTRQTYEQYF
TRBJ1-5 few - TRBV25-1 TGTGCCAGCGCCCCGGGACAAGGCAATCAGCCCCAGCATTTT CASAPGQGNQPQHF
TRBJ1-3 few - TRBV28 TGTGCCAGCAGTATTGGACAGTCGGCGCTCCGAAACACCATATATTTT CASSIGQSALRNTIYF
TRBJ2-1 few - TRBV15 TGTGCCACCAGCAAAACAGGGACGCGCTCCTACAATGAGCAGTTCTTC CATSKTGTRSYNEQFF
TRBJ1-5 few - TRBV28 TGTGCCAGCATCAGGACAGCAGAAGATCAGCCCCAGCATTTT CASIRTAEDQPQHF
TRBJ2-1 few TRBD2 TRBV5-1 TGCGCCAGCAGCCCGCAGGGGACTAGCGGGATTTTTGAGCAGTTCTTC CASSPQGTSGIFEQFF
TRBJ1-2 - - TRBV7-8 TGTGCCAGTTCGCAGGGGAGAGCTAACTATGGCTACACCTTC CASSQGRANYGYTF
TRBJ1-1 - TRBD1 TRBV7-6 TGTGCCAGCAGCTTAGTCGCGACAGGGACCACTGAAGCTTTCTTT CASSLVATGTTEAFF
TRBJ2-7 - - TRBV7-2 TGTGCCAGCAGCCCGGGGTATCTAAGAACCTACGAGCAGTACTTC CASSPGYLRTYEQYF
TRBJ2-5 - - TRBV18 TGTGCCAGCTCACCGACATTCCAAGAGACCCAGTACTTC CASSPTFQETQYF
TRBJ2-1 few TRBD2 TRBV7-3 TGTGCCAGCAGCTCTGGCGGGAGCGGGGGTTACAATGAGCAGTTCTTC CASSSGGSGGYNEQFF
TRBJ1-2 few - TRBV7-2 TGTGCCAGCAGCACCGACAGGTCAGGAGGTGGCTACACCTTC CASSTDRSGGGYTF
TRBJ1-2 - - TRBV9 TGTGCCAGCAGCCATGTTCCCCCGCAGGGCTACACCTTC CASSHVPPQGYTF
TRBJ1-2 - TRBD1 TRBV2 TGTGCCAGCAGTGCTGCTTTGACAGGGCTGCTTGGCTACACCTTC CASSAALTGLLGYTF
TRBJ2-3 few TRBD2 TRBV4-1 TGCGCCAGCAGCCAAGTGGGGGAGCGGGGAAGGAATACGCAGTATTTT CASSQVGERGRNTQYF
TRBJ1-5 - - TRBV6-6 TGTGCCAGCAGGGAAGGGGATCAGCCCCAGCATTTT CASREGDQPQHF
TRBJ1-3 - - TRBV9 TGTGCCAGCAGCGTAGAGACAATGCTATCTGGAAACACCATATATTTT CASSVETMLSGNTIYF